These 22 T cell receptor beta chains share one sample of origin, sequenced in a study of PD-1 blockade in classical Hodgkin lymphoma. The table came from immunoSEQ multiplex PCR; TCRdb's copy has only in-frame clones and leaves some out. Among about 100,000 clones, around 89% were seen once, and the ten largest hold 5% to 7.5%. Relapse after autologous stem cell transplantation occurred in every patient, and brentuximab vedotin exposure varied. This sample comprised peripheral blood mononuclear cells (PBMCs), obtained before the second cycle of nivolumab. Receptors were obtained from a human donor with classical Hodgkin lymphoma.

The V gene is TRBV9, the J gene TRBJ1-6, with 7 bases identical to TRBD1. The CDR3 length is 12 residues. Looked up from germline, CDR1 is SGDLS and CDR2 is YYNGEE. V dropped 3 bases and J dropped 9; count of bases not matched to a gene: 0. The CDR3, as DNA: TGTGCCAGCAGCGACAGGGGTTCACCCCTCCACTTT. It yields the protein CASSDRGSPLHF.

CDR3 residues: CSVSDRNNQPQHF. The CDR3, as DNA: TGCAGCGTTTCCGACAGGAACAATCAGCCCCAGCATTTT. The V gene is TRBV29-1, the J gene TRBJ1-5; the D gene is possibly TRBD1 (6 bases). The germline V gene has CDR1 SQVTM and CDR2 ANQGSEA. This CDR3 is built from 13 residues. V lost 5 bases to trimming and J lost 3 bases, with 11 bases between them.

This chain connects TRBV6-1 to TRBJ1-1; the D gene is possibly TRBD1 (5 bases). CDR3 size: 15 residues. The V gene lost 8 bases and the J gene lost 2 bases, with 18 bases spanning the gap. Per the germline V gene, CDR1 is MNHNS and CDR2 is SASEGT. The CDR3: CASDTIGVPNTEAFF. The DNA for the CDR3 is TGTGCCAGCGATACTATAGGGGTCCCTAACACTGAAGCTTTCTTT.

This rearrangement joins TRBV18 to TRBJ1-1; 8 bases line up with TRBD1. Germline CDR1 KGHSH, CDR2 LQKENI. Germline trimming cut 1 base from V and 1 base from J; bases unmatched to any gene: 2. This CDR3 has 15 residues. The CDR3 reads CASSPQTGANTEAFF. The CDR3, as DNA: TGTGCCAGCTCACCACAGACAGGGGCGAACACTGAAGCTTTCTTT.

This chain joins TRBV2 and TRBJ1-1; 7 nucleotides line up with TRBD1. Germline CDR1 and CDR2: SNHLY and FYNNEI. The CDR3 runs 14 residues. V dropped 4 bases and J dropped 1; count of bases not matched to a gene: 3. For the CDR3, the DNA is TGTGCCAGCAGTGGACAGGGCGGGAACACTGAAGCTTTCTTT. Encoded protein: CASSGQGGNTEAFF.

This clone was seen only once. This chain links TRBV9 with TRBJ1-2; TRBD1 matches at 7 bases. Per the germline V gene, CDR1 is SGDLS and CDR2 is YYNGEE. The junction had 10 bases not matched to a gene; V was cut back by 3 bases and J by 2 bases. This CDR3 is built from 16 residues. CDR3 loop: CASSELPGQSNYGYTF. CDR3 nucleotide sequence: TGTGCCAGCAGCGAACTTCCGGGACAGTCGAACTATGGCTACACCTTC.

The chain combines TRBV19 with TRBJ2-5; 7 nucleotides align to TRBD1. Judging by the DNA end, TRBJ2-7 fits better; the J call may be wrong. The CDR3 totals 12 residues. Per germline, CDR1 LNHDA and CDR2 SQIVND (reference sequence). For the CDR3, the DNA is TGTGCCAGTAGCCCGACAGGGTACGAGCAGTACTTC. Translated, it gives CASSPTGYEQYF.

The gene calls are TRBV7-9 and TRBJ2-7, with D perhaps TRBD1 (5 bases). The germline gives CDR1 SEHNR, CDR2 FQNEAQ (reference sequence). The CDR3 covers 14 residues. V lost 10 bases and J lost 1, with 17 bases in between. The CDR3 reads CATAGFIGSYEQYF. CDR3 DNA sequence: TGTGCCACCGCAGGGTTCATAGGGTCCTACGAGCAGTACTTC.

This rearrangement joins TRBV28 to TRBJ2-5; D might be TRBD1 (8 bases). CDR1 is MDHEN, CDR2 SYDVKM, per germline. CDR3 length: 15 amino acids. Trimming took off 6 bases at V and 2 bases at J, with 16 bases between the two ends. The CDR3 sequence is CASREQGGRQETQYF. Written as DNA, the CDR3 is TGTGCCAGCAGAGAACAGGGGGGGCGGCAAGAGACCCAGTACTTC.

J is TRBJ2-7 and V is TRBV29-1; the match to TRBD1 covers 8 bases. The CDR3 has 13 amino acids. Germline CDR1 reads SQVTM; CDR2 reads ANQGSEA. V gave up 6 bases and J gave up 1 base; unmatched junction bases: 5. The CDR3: CSVSGGASYEQYF. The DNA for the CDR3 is TGCAGCGTATCAGGGGGCGCGTCCTACGAGCAGTACTTC.

The CDR3 DNA is TGTGCCAGCAGTCTTCCCCCTATACAGTGGGATTGGGGCAATCAGCCCCAGCATTTT. Protein: CASSLPPIQWDWGNQPQHF. The chain couples TRBV28 to TRBJ1-5; D not resolved. Trimming removed 5 bases from V and 2 bases from J, with 25 bases in between. Germline-derived CDR1 and CDR2 are MDHEN and SYDVKM. This CDR3 contains 19 residues.

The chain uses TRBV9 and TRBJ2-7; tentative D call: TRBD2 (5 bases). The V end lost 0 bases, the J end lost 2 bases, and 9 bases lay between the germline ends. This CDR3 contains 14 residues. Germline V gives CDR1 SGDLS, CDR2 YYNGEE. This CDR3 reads CASSVGGYPYEQYF. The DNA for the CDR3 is TGTGCCAGCAGCGTAGGAGGGTACCCCTACGAGCAGTACTTC.

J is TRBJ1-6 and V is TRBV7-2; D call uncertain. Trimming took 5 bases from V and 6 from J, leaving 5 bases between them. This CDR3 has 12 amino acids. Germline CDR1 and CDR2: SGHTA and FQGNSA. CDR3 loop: CASSAFNSPLHF. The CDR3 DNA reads TGTGCCAGCAGCGCCTTTAATTCACCCCTCCACTTT.

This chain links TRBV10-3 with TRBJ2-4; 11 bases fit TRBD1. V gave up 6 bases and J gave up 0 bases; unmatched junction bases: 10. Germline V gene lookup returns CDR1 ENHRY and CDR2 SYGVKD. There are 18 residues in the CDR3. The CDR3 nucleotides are TGTGCCATCAGCCCGGGACAGGGGGGACCAATAGCCAAAAACATTCAGTACTTC. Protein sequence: CAISPGQGGPIAKNIQYF.

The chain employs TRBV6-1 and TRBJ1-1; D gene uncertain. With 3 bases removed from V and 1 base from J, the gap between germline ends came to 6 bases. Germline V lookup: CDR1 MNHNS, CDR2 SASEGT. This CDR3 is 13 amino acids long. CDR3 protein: CASSERENTEAFF. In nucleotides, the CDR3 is TGTGCCAGCAGTGAGAGGGAGAACACTGAAGCTTTCTTT.

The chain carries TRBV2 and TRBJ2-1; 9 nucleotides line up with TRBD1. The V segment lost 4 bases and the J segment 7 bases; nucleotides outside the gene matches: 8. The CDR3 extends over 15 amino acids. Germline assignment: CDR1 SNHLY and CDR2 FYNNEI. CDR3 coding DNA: TGTGCCAGCAGTGTCGGGGGACAGGGTCTAAATGAGCAGTTCTTC. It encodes CASSVGGQGLNEQFF. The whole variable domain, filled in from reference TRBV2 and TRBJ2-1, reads EPEVTQTPSHQVTQMGQEVILRCVPISNHLYFYWYRQILGQKVEFLVSFYNNEISEKSEIFDDQFSVERPDGSNFTLKIRSTKLEDSAMYFCASSVGGQGLNEQFFGPGTRLTVL.

The chain's CDR3 is CASSPGQGTLVGNTIYF. In DNA form, the CDR3 reads TGTGCCAGCAGCCCAGGACAGGGGACCCTGGTGGGCAACACCATATATTTT. The chain combines TRBV7-9 with TRBJ1-3; the match to TRBD1 covers 9 bases. With 5 bases clipped from V and 7 bases from J, the junction kept 15 bases outside the gene matches. Germline CDR1 reads SEHNR; CDR2 reads FQNEAQ (reference sequence). This CDR3 region has 17 residues. The full variable domain, in which reference TRBV7-9 and TRBJ1-3 provide the parts outside the CDR3, is DTGVSQNPRHKITKRGQNVTFRCDPISEHNRLYWYRQTLGQGPEFLTYFQNEAQLEKSRLLSDRFSAERPKGSFSTLEIQRTEQGDSAMYLCASSPGQGTLVGNTIYFGEGSWLTVV.

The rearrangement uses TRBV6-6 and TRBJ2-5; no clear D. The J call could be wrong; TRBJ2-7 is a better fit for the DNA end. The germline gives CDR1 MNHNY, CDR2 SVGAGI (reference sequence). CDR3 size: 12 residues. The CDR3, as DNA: TGTGCCAGCAGTCCCGGGTACTACGAGCAGTACTTC. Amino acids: CASSPGYYEQYF.

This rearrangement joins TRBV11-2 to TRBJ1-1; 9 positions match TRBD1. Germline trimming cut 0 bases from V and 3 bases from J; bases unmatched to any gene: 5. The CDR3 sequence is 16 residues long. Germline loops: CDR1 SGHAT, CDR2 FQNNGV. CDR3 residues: CASSLDPGTGHTEAFF. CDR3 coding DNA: TGTGCCAGCAGCTTAGATCCCGGGACAGGGCACACTGAAGCTTTCTTT.

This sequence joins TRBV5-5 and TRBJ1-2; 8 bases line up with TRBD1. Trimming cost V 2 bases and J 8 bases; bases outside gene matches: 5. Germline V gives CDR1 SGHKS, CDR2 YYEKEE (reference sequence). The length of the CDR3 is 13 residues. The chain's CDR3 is CASSFQGAQGYTF. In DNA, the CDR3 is TGTGCCAGCAGCTTCCAGGGGGCGCAAGGCTACACCTTC.

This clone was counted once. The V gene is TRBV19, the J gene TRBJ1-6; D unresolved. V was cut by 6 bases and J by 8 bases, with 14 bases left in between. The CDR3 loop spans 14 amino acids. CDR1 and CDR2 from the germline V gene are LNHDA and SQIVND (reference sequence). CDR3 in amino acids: CASRGNRKDSPLHF. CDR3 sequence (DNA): TGTGCCAGTAGGGGGAACAGAAAAGATTCACCCCTCCACTTT.

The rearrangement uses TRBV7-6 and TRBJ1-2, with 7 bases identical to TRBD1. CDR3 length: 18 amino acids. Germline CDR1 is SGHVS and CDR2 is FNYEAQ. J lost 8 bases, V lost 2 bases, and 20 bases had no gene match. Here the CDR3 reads CASSLYRPRTGTEEGYTF. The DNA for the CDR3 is TGTGCCAGCAGCTTATACCGACCCCGAACCGGGACAGAGGAGGGCTACACCTTC.